The rows below give T cell receptor beta chains drawn from one sample of a study of blood T cell repertoires in COVID-19. Only in-frame clones appear in the TCRdb table, and some are missing; sequencing was by immunoSEQ multiplex PCR. Here the sample spans approximately 210,000 clones, approximately 82% being singletons. The source material was PBMCs or T cells enriched from blood (not recorded which). These receptors all come from a middle-aged man who had recovered from COVID-19. Each CDR3 is given with its conserved first and last residue. A D gene is named only where the DNA matches it firmly. Size is omitted from some rows. Given values are once, few, many or a class for expanded clones.

TRBV19,TRBD1,TRBJ2-7,NA,TGTGCCAGTAGTATAGGGGGGACAGGCAGCTCCTACGAGCAGTACTTC,CASSIGGTGSSYEQYF
TRBV18,NA,TRBJ1-1,NA,TGTGCCAGCTCAGGGGGGATCACTGAAGCTTTCTTT,CASSGGITEAFF
TRBV5-1,NA,TRBJ2-7,NA,TGCGCTTGCCGGAGGGAATACGAGCAGTACTTC,CACRREYEQYF
TRBV28,NA,TRBJ1-4,NA,TGTGCCAGCAGTTTGGGGAGTGAAAAACTGTTTTTT,CASSLGSEKLFF
TRBV9,TRBD1,TRBJ2-3,NA,TGTGCCAGCAGCGAGGGGGCCTGGGGCACAGATACGCAGTATTTT,CASSEGAWGTDTQYF
TRBV30,NA,TRBJ1-4,NA,TGTGCCTGGAGCCCCTTTCCGGGTCGGGAAAAACTGTTTTTT,CAWSPFPGREKLFF
TRBV18,NA,TRBJ1-1,NA,TGTGCCAGCTCAGGGACTTGGAACACTGAAGCTTTCTTT,CASSGTWNTEAFF
TRBV18,NA,TRBJ1-3,NA,TGTGCCAGCTCACCCCAGGCAACTGGAAACACCATATATTTT,CASSPQATGNTIYF
TRBV29-1,TRBD2,TRBJ2-2,NA,TGCAGCGTTACCGGGGGGACCGGGGAGCTGTTTTTT,CSVTGGTGELFF
TRBV7-2,TRBD2,TRBJ2-7,NA,TGTGCCAGCAGCTTAAGGGGCGGGGGGACCACCTACGAGCAGTACTTC,CASSLRGGGTTYEQYF
TRBV5-5,NA,TRBJ1-5,NA,TGTGCCAGCAGCTTGAGCACCGAAAGGGGTAATCAGCCCCAGCATTTT,CASSLSTERGNQPQHF
TRBV7-9,NA,TRBJ2-5,NA,TGTGCCAGCAGCACCCACCCCGGGGGGCGGAGGGAGACCCAGTACTTC,CASSTHPGGRRETQYF
TRBV9,TRBD2,TRBJ2-2,once,TGTGCCAGCAGCGTAGCGGGAGGTCCACGAGGGGAGCTGTTTTTT,CASSVAGGPRGELFF
TRBV2,NA,TRBJ1-3,NA,TGTGCCTCGGGGGGCTACTCTGGAAACACCATATATTTT,CASGGYSGNTIYF
TRBV9,TRBD2,TRBJ2-3,once,TGTGCCAGCAGTTTAGCGGGTATTGGCACAGATACGCAGTATTTT,CASSLAGIGTDTQYF
TRBV3-1/TRBV3-2,NA,TRBJ2-1,NA,TGTGCCAGCAGCCACGGGTACAATGAGCAGTTCTTC,CASSHGYNEQFF
TRBV7-3,NA,TRBJ1-1,NA,TGTGCCAGCAGCTATCGCGGGTACACTGAAGCTTTCTTT,CASSYRGYTEAFF
TRBV29-1,NA,TRBJ2-3,once,TGCAGCGTTGCGGAGGCAGATACGCAGTATTTT,CSVAEADTQYF
TRBV25-1,NA,TRBJ2-5,NA,TGTGCCAGCAGTGAATGGGGGGGCCGGGAGACCCAGTACTTC,CASSEWGGRETQYF
TRBV30,TRBD2,TRBJ2-1,NA,TGTGCCTGGAGTGTACTAGCGGGAAATTTCTACAATGAGCAGTTCTTC,CAWSVLAGNFYNEQFF
TRBV5-5,NA,TRBJ2-3,NA,TGTGCCAGCAGCTTGGTTGCGGGGGCCCCGGTGGATACGCAGTATTTT,CASSLVAGAPVDTQYF
TRBV29-1,NA,TRBJ1-4,NA,TGCAGCGTCGCGCGGGGCCATAATGAAAAACTGTTTTTT,CSVARGHNEKLFF
TRBV18,TRBD2,TRBJ2-7,NA,TGTGCCAGCTCACTAGCGGGGACTTCCTACGAGCAGTACTTC,CASSLAGTSYEQYF
TRBV5-1,TRBD1,TRBJ2-1,NA,TGCGCCAGCAGCTTGGCCGAGGGGCAGGGGGCTAGTGATGAGCAGTTCTTC,CASSLAEGQGASDEQFF
TRBV7-9,NA,TRBJ1-6,few,TGTGCCAGCAGCTCGATTGACAGGAACTATAATTCACCCCTCCACTTT,CASSSIDRNYNSPLHF